These 3 T cell receptor beta chains came from one sample sequenced in a study of cytomegalovirus exposure and HLA in healthy donors. The assay was immunoSEQ multiplex PCR, and TCRdb's table has in-frame clones only and misses some. The data hold 150,000 to 200,000 clones, with about 82% observed a single time. Sequenced material: PBMCs. The receptor set was obtained from a woman between 18 and 29 years old in good health and CMV-seronegative.

The chain employs TRBV19 and TRBJ1-1; D not certain. The CDR3 sequence is 14 residues long. Trimming took off 5 bases at V and 1 base at J, with 11 bases between the two ends. Germline CDR1 is LNHDA and CDR2 is SQIVND (reference sequence). The CDR3 DNA follows: TGTGCCAGTAGTCCCCGGTTTTCGAACACTGAAGCTTTCTTT. This codes for CASSPRFSNTEAFF.

The genes are TRBV27 and TRBJ2-7; D is perhaps TRBD2 (6 bases). Trimming stripped 3 bases from V and 6 bases from J, with 21 bases between. The CDR3 runs to 16 residues. Looked up from germline, CDR1 is MNHEY and CDR2 is SMNVEV (reference sequence). The CDR3 DNA sequence: TGTGCCAGCAGTTTTGGGGGGATTGCTCCTCGGGGCGAGCAGTACTTC. Translated, it gives CASSFGGIAPRGEQYF.

The V call is TRBV11-3, the J call TRBJ1-1, with TRBD1 matching over 7 bases. V lost 0 bases and J lost 8; bases outside the gene matches: 12. CDR1 SGHNT and CDR2 YENEEA come from the germline V gene. This CDR3 is 16 amino acids long. The CDR3, as DNA: TGTGCCAGCAGCTTAGAAGTCCGCGGCAGGGACAGAGAAGCTTTCTTT. Translation: CASSLEVRGRDREAFF.